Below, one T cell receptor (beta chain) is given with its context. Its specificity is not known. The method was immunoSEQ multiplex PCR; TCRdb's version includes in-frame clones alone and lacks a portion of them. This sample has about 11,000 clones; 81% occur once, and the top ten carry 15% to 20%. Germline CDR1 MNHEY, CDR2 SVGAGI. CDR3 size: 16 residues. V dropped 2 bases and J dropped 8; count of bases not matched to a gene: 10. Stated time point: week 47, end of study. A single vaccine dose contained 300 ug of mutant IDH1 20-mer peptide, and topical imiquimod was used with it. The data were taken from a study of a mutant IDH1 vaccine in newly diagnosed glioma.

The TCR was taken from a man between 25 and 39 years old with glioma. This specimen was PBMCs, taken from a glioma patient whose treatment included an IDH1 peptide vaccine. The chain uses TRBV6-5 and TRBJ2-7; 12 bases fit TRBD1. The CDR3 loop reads CASSYLPGQGADKQYF. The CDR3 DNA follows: TGTGCCAGCAGTTACCTTCCGGGACAGGGGGCTGACAAGCAGTACTTC.